The source of this T cell receptor (beta chain) is a study of identical twins. TCRdb used MiXCR to reprocess the 5' RACE reads, holding one entry per CDR3 protein. The sample contains 1.5 million to 2 million distinct CDR3 sequences, less than 35% of which appear only once. This clonotype was seen ten or more times. As yet, its antigen is unknown. With V trimmed by 6 bases and J by 4 bases, 5 bases remained unmatched. Germline V gene lookup returns CDR1 SGDLS and CDR2 YYNGEE. The CDR3 contains 13 residues. Overall study results and limits: Conclusions were drawn cross-sectionally by statistical analysis, without following the same donors. Out-of-frame alpha sequences common to twins exhibited an excess of low generation probability. Beta clonotypes that were abundant in cord blood contained fewer insertions, a pattern absent from memory repertoires.

This chain uses TRBV9 with TRBJ1-2; 8 bases agree with TRBD1. Sequenced material: cord blood. The TCR sequence derives from a newborn girl in good health. The CDR3 nucleotides read TGTGCCAGCAATCAGGGGACAGGCTATGGCTACACCTTC. This gives the protein CASNQGTGYGYTF.